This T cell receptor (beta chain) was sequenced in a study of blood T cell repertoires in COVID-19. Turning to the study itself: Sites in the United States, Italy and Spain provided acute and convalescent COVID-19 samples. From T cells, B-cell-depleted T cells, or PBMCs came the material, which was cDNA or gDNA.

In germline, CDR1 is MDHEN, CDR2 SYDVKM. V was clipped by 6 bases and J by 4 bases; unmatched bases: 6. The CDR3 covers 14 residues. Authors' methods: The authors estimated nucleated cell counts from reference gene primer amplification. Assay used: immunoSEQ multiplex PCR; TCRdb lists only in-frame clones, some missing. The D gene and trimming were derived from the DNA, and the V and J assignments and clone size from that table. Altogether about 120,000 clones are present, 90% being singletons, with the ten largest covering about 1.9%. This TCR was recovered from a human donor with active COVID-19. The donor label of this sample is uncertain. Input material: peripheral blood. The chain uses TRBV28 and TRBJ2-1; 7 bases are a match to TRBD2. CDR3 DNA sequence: TGTGCCAGCAGGCAGCCGGGGGGTTACAATGAGCAGTTCTTC. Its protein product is CASRQPGGYNEQFF.